The rows below give T cell receptor beta chains drawn from one sample of a study of T cells after yellow fever vaccination. A single record per CDR3 protein comes from TCRdb applying MiXCR to the 5' RACE reads. The table shows 300,000 to 400,000 distinct CDR3 sequences, with roughly 4.3% occurring only once. The material sequenced was PBMCs, taken 5 days after the yellow fever booster vaccination. These TCRs come from a man younger than 35 who received the YFV17D yellow fever vaccine. The CDR3 runs from the conserved cysteine through the conserved F or W. The order of the fields is V gene, J gene, CDR3 protein.

TRBV5-1	TRBJ2-3	CASSRGGDTQYF
TRBV3-1	TRBJ2-3	CASSQETGTLDTDTQYF
TRBV7-9	TRBJ1-6	CASSPTAGSPLHF
TRBV10-3	TRBJ2-1	CAISEPPGQGLVYNEQFF
TRBV18	TRBJ2-1	CASSPLAGGGYNEQFF
TRBV7-2	TRBJ2-3	CASSQSPDTQYF
TRBV27	TRBJ1-1	CASRPGPMNTEAFF
TRBV7-2	TRBJ2-3	CASSSYTDTQYF
TRBV7-9	TRBJ1-1	CASSLVEGKNTEAFF
TRBV19	TRBJ2-3	CASSIGAGGPTDTQYF
TRBV6-2/TRBV6-3	TRBJ1-4	CASSRDRPNEKLFF
TRBV7-6	TRBJ2-2	CASRGVNTGELFF
TRBV2	TRBJ2-3	CASSDSSGDDTQYF
TRBV27	TRBJ1-6	CASSPGPQDGRSPLHF
TRBV11-2	TRBJ1-1	CASSLDLTLNTEAFF
TRBV5-1	TRBJ1-4	CASSFGVEEKLFF
TRBV5-4	TRBJ2-1	CASSLSGGFYNEQFF
TRBV9	TRBJ1-6	CASSPSGTVNSPLHF
TRBV6-2/TRBV6-3	TRBJ2-1	CASDSGGYNEQFF
TRBV5-4	TRBJ2-3	CASSPGTYTDTQYF
TRBV5-1	TRBJ2-5	CASSFTEETQYF
TRBV7-6	TRBJ2-2	CASSLRDRRAGELFF
TRBV5-6	TRBJ2-3	CASSGLARTDTQYF
TRBV2	TRBJ2-3	CASRRASGRSDTQYF
TRBV6-5	TRBJ1-2	CASSYSGTRGYTF
TRBV4-1	TRBJ1-3	CASSPPALGNTIYF
TRBV5-5	TRBJ1-1	CASSLFTGGNTEAFF
TRBV4-3	TRBJ2-3	CASSQEGGGGGDTQYF
TRBV7-2	TRBJ2-2	CASSLGVLNTGELFF
TRBV7-2	TRBJ2-5	CASSFGFGETQYF
TRBV7-8	TRBJ2-7	CASSRQGIDEQYF
TRBV20-1	TRBJ2-2	CSAGGGPAGELFF
TRBV4-3	TRBJ2-5	CASSQELGRLETQYF
TRBV20-1	TRBJ2-5	CSARDLSLGETQYF
TRBV5-1	TRBJ2-7	CASNLRGGSAYEQYF
TRBV29-1	TRBJ1-1	CSAGLNTEAFF
TRBV20-1	TRBJ2-2	CSAETGRGELFF
TRBV15	TRBJ2-3	CATSRAGHRGTDTQYF
TRBV5-4	TRBJ1-2	CASSSTGRFIRYTF
TRBV6-2/TRBV6-3	TRBJ2-3	CASTKTVPADTQYF
TRBV20-1	TRBJ2-1	CSASPWGEQFF
TRBV5-4	TRBJ2-3	CASSPPGLSDTQYF